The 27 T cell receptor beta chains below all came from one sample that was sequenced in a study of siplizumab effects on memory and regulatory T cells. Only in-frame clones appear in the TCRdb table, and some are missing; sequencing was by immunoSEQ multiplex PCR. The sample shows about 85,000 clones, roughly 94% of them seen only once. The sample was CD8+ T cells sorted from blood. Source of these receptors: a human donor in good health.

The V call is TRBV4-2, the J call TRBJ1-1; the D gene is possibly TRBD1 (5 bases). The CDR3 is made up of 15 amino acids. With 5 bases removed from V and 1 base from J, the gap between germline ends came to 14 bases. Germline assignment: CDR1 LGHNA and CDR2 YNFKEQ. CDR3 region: CASSLEGTWNTEAFF. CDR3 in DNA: TGTGCCAGCAGCTTGGAGGGGACTTGGAACACTGAAGCTTTCTTT.

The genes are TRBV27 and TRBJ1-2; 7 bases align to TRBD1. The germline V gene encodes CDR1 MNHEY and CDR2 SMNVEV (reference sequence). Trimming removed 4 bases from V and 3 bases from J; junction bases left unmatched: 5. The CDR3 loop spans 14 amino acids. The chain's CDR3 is CASSSAGGDYGYTF. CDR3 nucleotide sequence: TGTGCCAGCAGTTCTGCAGGGGGAGACTATGGCTACACCTTC.

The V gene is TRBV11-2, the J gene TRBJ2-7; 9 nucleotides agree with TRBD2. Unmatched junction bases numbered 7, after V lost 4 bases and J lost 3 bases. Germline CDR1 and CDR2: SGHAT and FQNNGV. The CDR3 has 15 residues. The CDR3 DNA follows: TGTGCCAGCAGCTCCTCAACTAGCGGGCACTACGAGCAGTACTTC. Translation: CASSSSTSGHYEQYF.

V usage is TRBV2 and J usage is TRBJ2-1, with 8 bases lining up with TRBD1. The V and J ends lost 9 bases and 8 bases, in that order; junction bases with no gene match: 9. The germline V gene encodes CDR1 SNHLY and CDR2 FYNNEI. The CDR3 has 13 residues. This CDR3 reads CARGQDSWDEQFF. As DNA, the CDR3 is TGTGCCAGGGGACAGGACTCGTGGGATGAGCAGTTCTTC.

This CDR3 reads CTSSQDRRGSSYEQYF. The CDR3, as DNA: TGCACCAGCAGCCAAGATCGGCGGGGAAGCTCCTACGAGCAGTACTTC. J is TRBJ2-7 and V is TRBV1; the table assigns TRBD2, which was not confirmed against the DNA. TRBV1 is flagged as a pseudogene. The CDR3 is 16 residues long.

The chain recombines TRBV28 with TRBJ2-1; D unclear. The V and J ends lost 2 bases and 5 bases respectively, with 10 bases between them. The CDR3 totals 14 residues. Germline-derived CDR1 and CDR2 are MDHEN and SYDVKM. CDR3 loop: CASSLGWANNEQFF. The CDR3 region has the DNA TGTGCCAGCAGTTTAGGGTGGGCGAACAATGAGCAGTTCTTC.

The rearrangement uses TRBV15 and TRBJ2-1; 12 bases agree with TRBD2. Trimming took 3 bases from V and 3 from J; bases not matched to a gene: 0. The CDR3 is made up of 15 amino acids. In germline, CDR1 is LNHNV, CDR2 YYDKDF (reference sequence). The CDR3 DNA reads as TGTGCCACCAGCAGGACTAGCGGGGGCTACAATGAGCAGTTCTTC. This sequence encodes CATSRTSGGYNEQFF.

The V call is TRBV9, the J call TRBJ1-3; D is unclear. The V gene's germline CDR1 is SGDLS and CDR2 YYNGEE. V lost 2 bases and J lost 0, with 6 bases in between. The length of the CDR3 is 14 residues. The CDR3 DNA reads TGTGCCAGCAGCGTTTCCTCCTCTGGAAACACCATATATTTT. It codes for CASSVSSSGNTIYF.

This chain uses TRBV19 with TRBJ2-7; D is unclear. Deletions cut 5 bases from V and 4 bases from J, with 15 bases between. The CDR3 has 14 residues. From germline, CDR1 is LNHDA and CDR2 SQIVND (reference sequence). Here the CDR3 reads CASSRKPGYYEQYF. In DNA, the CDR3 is TGTGCCAGTAGTCGGAAACCAGGTTATTACGAGCAGTACTTC.

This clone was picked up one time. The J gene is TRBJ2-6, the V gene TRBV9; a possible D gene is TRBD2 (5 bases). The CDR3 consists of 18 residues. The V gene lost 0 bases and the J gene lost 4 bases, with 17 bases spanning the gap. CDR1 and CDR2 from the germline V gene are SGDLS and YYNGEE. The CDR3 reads CASSVGPLTSTGANVLTF. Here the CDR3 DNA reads TGTGCCAGCAGCGTAGGCCCTCTCACTAGTACGGGGGCCAACGTCCTGACTTTC.

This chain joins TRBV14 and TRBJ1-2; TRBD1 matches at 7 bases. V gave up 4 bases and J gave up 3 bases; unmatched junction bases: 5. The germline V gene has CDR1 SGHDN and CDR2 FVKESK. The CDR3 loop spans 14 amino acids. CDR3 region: CASSLRQGDYGYTF. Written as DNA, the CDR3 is TGTGCCAGCAGCCTTAGACAGGGAGACTATGGCTACACCTTC.

In nucleotides, the CDR3 is TGTGCCAGCAGCTTACACTCCTACGAGCAGTACTTC. Its protein is CASSLHSYEQYF. The genes are TRBV7-3 and TRBJ2-7; D unresolved. Trimming shortened V by 2 bases and J by 0 bases, and 2 bases separated the two germline ends. Per germline, CDR1 SGHTA and CDR2 FQGTGA. The CDR3 length is 12 residues.

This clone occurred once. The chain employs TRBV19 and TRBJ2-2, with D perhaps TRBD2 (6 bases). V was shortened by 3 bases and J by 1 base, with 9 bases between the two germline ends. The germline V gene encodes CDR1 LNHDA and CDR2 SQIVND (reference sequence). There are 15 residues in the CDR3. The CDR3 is CASSIRRGNTGELFF. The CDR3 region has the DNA TGTGCCAGTAGTATCCGGCGGGGGAACACCGGGGAGCTGTTTTTT.

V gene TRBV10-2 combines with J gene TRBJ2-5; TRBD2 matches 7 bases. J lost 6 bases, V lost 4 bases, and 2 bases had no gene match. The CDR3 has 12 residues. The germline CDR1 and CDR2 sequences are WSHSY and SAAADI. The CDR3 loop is CASSVGGKTQYF. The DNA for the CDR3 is TGCGCCAGCAGTGTGGGAGGGAAGACCCAGTACTTC.

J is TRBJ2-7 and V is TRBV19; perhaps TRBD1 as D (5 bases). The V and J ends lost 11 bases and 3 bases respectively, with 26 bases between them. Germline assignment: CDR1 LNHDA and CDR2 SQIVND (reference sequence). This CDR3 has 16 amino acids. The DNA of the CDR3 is TGTGCCTTCAGGTGCTCCGACAGTGGCATAGTCTACGAGCAGTACTTC. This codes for CAFRCSDSGIVYEQYF. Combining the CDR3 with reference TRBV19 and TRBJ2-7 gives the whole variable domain DGGITQSPKYLFRKEGQNVTLSCEQNLNHDAMYWYRQDPGQGLRLIYYSQIVNDFQKGDIAEGYSVSREKKESFPLTVTSAQKNPTAFYLCAFRCSDSGIVYEQYFGPGTRLTVT.

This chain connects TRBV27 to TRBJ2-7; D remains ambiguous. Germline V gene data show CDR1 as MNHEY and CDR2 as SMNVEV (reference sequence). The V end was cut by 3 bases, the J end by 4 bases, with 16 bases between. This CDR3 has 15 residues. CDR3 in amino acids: CASSLAQQVLYEQYF. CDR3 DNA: TGTGCCAGCAGTTTGGCACAGCAAGTATTATACGAGCAGTACTTC.

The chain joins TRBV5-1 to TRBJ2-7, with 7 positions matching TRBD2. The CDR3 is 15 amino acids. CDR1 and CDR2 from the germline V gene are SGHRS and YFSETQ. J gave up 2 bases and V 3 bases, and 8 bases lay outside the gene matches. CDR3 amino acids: CASSSFSGPAYEQYF. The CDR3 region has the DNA TGCGCCAGCAGCTCCTTTAGCGGGCCAGCCTACGAGCAGTACTTC.

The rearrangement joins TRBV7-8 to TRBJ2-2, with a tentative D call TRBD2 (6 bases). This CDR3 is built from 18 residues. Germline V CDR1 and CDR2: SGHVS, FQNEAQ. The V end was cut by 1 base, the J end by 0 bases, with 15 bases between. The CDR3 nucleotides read TGTGCCAGCAGCTTAGGGGCTGCGGGCGGGACGAACACCGGGGAGCTGTTTTTT. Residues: CASSLGAAGGTNTGELFF.

The CDR3 region is CASRAGTDSYEQYF. CDR3 DNA sequence: TGTGCCAGCAGGGCCGGGACGGACTCCTACGAGCAGTACTTC. The chain couples TRBV6-5 to TRBJ2-7; D is perhaps TRBD1 or TRBD2 (5 bases each). There are 14 residues in the CDR3. Germline V CDR1 and CDR2: MNHEY, SVGAGI. V lost 6 bases, J lost 0 bases, and 12 bases lay in between.

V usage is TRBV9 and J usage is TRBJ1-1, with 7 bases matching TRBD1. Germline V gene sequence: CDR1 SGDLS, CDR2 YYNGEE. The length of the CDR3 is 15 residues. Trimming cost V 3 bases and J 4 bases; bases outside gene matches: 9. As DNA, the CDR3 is TGTGCCAGCAGCGACGGGGACAGTATCACCACTGAAGCTTTCTTT. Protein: CASSDGDSITTEAFF. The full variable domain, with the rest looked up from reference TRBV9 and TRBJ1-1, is DSGVTQTPKHLITATGQRVTLRCSPRSGDLSVYWYQQSLDQGLQFLIQYYNGEERAKGNILERFSAQQFPDLHSELNLSSLELGDSALYFCASSDGDSITTEAFFGQGTRLTVV.

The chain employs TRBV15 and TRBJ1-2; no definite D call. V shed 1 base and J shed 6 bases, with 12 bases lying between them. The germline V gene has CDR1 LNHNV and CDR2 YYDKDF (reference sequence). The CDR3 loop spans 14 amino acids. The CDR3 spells CATSRVSAVNGYTF. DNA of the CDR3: TGTGCCACCAGCAGAGTTTCGGCCGTAAATGGCTACACCTTC. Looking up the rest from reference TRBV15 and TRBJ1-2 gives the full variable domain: DAMVIQNPRYQVTQFGKPVTLSCSQTLNHNVMYWYQQKSSQAPKLLFHYYDKDFNNEADTPDNFQSRRPNTSFCFLDIRSPGLGDTAMYLCATSRVSAVNGYTFGSGTRLTVV.

The DNA of the CDR3 is TGCAGCGTTGAATCGGGCTCTGGCTACACCTTC. This translates into CSVESGSGYTF. This chain connects TRBV29-1 to TRBJ1-2; D not resolved. The CDR3 is 11 amino acids. Germline V gene lookup returns CDR1 SQVTM and CDR2 ANQGSEA. Trimming pared 2 bases from V and 7 bases from J, leaving 8 bases between.

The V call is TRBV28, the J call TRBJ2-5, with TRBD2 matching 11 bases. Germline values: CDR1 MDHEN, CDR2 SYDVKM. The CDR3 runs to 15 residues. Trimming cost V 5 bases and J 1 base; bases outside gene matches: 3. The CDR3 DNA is TGTGCCAGCAGTAAGGGACTAGCGGTCCAAGAGACCCAGTACTTC. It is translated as CASSKGLAVQETQYF. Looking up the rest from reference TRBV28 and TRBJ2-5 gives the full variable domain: DVKVTQSSRYLVKRTGEKVFLECVQDMDHENMFWYRQDPGLGLRLIYFSYDVKMKEKGDIPEGYSVSREKKERFSLILESASTNQTSMYLCASSKGLAVQETQYFGPGTRLLVL.

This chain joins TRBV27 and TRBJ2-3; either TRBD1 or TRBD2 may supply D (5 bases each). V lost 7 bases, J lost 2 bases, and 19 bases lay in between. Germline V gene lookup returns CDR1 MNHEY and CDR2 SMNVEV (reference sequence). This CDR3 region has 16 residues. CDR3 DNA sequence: TGTGCCAGCACTTCAAGACGGGGCGTAGCCACAGATACGCAGTATTTT. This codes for CASTSRRGVATDTQYF.

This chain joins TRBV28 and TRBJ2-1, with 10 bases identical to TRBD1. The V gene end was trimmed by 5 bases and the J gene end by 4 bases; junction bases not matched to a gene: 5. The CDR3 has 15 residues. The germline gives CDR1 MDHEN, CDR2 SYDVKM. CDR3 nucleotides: TGTGCCAGCAGTCCACCGGGACAGGGGTACAATGAGCAGTTCTTC. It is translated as CASSPPGQGYNEQFF.

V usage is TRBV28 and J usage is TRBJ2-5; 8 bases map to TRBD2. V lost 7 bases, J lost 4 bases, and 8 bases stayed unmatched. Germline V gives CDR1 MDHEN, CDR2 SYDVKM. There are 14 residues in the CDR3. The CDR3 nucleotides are TGTGCCAGCACCCTCCCCGGGAGGGGAGAGACCCAGTACTTC. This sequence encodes CASTLPGRGETQYF. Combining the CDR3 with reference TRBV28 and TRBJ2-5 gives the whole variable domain DVKVTQSSRYLVKRTGEKVFLECVQDMDHENMFWYRQDPGLGLRLIYFSYDVKMKEKGDIPEGYSVSREKKERFSLILESASTNQTSMYLCASTLPGRGETQYFGPGTRLLVL.

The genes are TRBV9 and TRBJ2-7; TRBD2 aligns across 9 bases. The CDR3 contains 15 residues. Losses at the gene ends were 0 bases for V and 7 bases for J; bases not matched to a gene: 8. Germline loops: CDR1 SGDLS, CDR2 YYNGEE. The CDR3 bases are TGTGCCAGCAGCGTAGGCGCTAGCGGGATGGGGGAGCAGTACTTC. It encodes CASSVGASGMGEQYF.